The 28 T cell receptor beta chains below come from one sample, sequenced in a study of T cells after posttransplantation cyclophosphamide. Here immunoSEQ multiplex PCR was the method, and the copy in TCRdb shows in-frame clones only, minus some. This sample has some 38,000 clones, each found more than once. Sequencing input: PBMCs. The source of these receptors is a man aged 50 to 59 in good health, CMV-negative, and a related stem cell transplant donor.

At least ten counts were recorded for this clone. This chain joins TRBV6-5 and TRBJ2-7; D is perhaps TRBD2 (6 bases). Germline V CDR1 and CDR2: MNHEY, SVGAGI. The CDR3 is 13 amino acids. V was cut by 9 bases and J by 6 bases, with 18 bases left in between. The CDR3 loop is CASSPPWGGEQYF. CDR3 nucleotide sequence: TGTGCCAGTTCCCCACCATGGGGAGGCGAGCAGTACTTC.

There are many counts of this clone. The rearrangement joins TRBV6-4 to TRBJ1-1, with D perhaps matching TRBD1 (5 bases). Per the germline V gene, CDR1 is MRHNA and CDR2 is SNTAGT. Trimming removed 3 bases at V and 1 base at J, with 12 bases between. CDR3 length: 15 residues. The CDR3 loop is CASSDQGMGNTEAFF. As DNA, the CDR3 is TGTGCCAGCAGTGATCAGGGTATGGGGAACACTGAAGCTTTCTTT.

In its sample, this clone was seen many times. This chain connects TRBV27 to TRBJ1-1, with D perhaps TRBD1 (5 bases). The V gene lost 5 bases and the J gene lost 3 bases, with 10 bases spanning the gap. This CDR3 contains 13 residues. Germline CDR1 reads MNHEY; CDR2 reads SMNVEV (reference sequence). Here the CDR3 DNA reads TGTGCCAGCAGTCCCTGGGGCGACACTGAAGCTTTCTTT. Translating it yields CASSPWGDTEAFF.

This clone was counted many times. The J gene is TRBJ2-7, the V gene TRBV7-2, with 9 positions matching TRBD2. With V trimmed by 1 base and J by 2 bases, 3 bases remained unmatched. Germline values: CDR1 SGHTA, CDR2 FQGNSA. This CDR3 is 15 amino acids long. CDR3 region: CASSLGTSAAYEQYF. The CDR3 DNA is TGTGCCAGCAGCTTAGGGACTAGCGCCGCCTACGAGCAGTACTTC.

This clone has at least ten counts. The chain combines TRBV12-2 with TRBJ1-5; the listed D gene, TRBD1, was not tested against the DNA. TRBV12-2 is classified as a pseudogene. The CDR3 is 16 residues long. CDR3 in amino acids: CASRLARTATNQPQHF. DNA for the CDR3: TGTGCAAGTCGCTTAGCGCGGACAGCGACGAATCAGCCCCAGCATTTT.

There are many counts of this clone. V gene TRBV5-1 combines with J gene TRBJ2-3; 8 bases match TRBD2. Germline V gene sequence: CDR1 SGHRS, CDR2 YFSETQ. With V trimmed by 0 bases and J by 0 bases, 3 bases remained unmatched. There are 16 residues in the CDR3. Written as DNA, the CDR3 is TGCGCCAGCAGCTTGGTTATAGCGGGGAGCACAGATACGCAGTATTTT. This codes for CASSLVIAGSTDTQYF.

This clone came up many times. The chain has TRBV6-1 and TRBJ1-4; 7 bases align to TRBD1. The V segment lost 2 bases and the J segment 8 bases; nucleotides outside the gene matches: 8. Germline V gene lookup returns CDR1 MNHNS and CDR2 SASEGT. There are 15 residues in the CDR3. DNA for the CDR3: TGTGCCAGCAGTGAATCAGGGGGTTACGGCGAAAAACTGTTTTTT. Its protein product is CASSESGGYGEKLFF.

This clone occurred many times. The chain has TRBV7-2 and TRBJ1-5; D call uncertain. The V and J ends lost 2 bases and 0 bases respectively, with 11 bases between them. Germline V gene sequence: CDR1 SGHTA, CDR2 FQGNSA. The CDR3 is made up of 16 amino acids. In nucleotides, the CDR3 is TGTGCCAGCAGCTTATATTTCGGGGATAGCAATCAGCCCCAGCATTTT. Translated, it gives CASSLYFGDSNQPQHF.

This clone has a count of ten or more. The chain has TRBV29-1 and TRBJ1-1; no reliable D call. V was pared by 7 bases and J by 1 base, with 10 bases between. This CDR3 is built from 12 residues. The germline CDR1 and CDR2 sequences are SQVTM and ANQGSEA. The CDR3 DNA follows: TGCAGCGGGGCGCAGACGAACACTGAAGCTTTCTTT. Its protein product is CSGAQTNTEAFF.

This clone was observed at least ten times. V usage is TRBV6-6 and J usage is TRBJ1-1; D is undetermined. The length of the CDR3 is 14 residues. CDR1 and CDR2 from the germline V gene are MNHNY and SVGAGI (reference sequence). Trimming removed 6 bases at V and 0 bases at J, with 11 bases between. The CDR3 sequence: CASRYRGLNTEAFF. In DNA, the CDR3 is TGTGCCAGCAGGTACCGGGGTCTGAACACTGAAGCTTTCTTT.

This clone was observed many times. The chain couples TRBV25-1 to TRBJ2-3, with D possibly matching TRBD1 (6 bases). The V end lost 9 bases, the J end lost 2 bases, and 21 bases lay between the germline ends. Germline CDR1 MGHDK, CDR2 SYGVNS. The CDR3 has 16 residues. CDR3 coding DNA: TGTGCCAGTCCTCCGACAGGCGGTCGCGACACAGATACGCAGTATTTT. Protein sequence: CASPPTGGRDTDTQYF.

This clone was detected ten times or more. The CDR3 region is CASSWGQDNTEAFF. In nucleotides, the CDR3 is TGTGCCAGCAGCTGGGGACAAGATAACACTGAAGCTTTCTTT. The rearrangement uses TRBV7-8 and TRBJ1-1, with a possible D match to TRBD1 (6 bases). The V end was cut by 4 bases, the J end by 2 bases, with 11 bases between. The CDR3 length is 14 residues. From germline, CDR1 is SGHVS and CDR2 FQNEAQ. Using reference TRBV7-8 and TRBJ1-1 for the parts outside the CDR3, the full variable domain is GAGVSQSPRYKVAKRGQDVALRCDPISGHVSLFWYQQALGQGPEFLTYFQNEAQLDKSGLPSDRFFAERPEGSVSTLKIQRTQQEDSAVYLCASSWGQDNTEAFFGQGTRLTVV.

The rearrangement links TRBV4-2 to TRBJ2-5, with D unclear. V lost 0 bases and J 1 base, leaving 9 bases between the germline ends. CDR3 size: 15 residues. Per the germline V gene, CDR1 is LGHNA and CDR2 is YNFKEQ. Here the CDR3 reads CASSQDYGPQETQYF. CDR3 bases: TGTGCCAGCAGCCAAGATTATGGGCCCCAAGAGACCCAGTACTTC.

In its sample, this clone was seen many times. The J gene is TRBJ1-2, the V gene TRBV27; 8 bases line up with TRBD1. The CDR3 spans 14 residues. The germline gives CDR1 MNHEY, CDR2 SMNVEV (reference sequence). The V segment lost 5 bases and the J segment 4 bases; nucleotides outside the gene matches: 6. This CDR3 reads CASSADRGSYGYTF. CDR3 DNA sequence: TGTGCCAGCAGTGCCGACAGGGGTAGCTATGGCTACACCTTC.

This clone was counted a few times. V and J are TRBV27 and TRBJ2-3; a weak D match, TRBD1 (5 bases). CDR1 MNHEY and CDR2 SMNVEV come from the germline V gene (reference sequence). V was shortened by 3 bases and J by 4 bases, with 14 bases between the two germline ends. The CDR3 loop spans 15 amino acids. CDR3 protein: CASSFSPRVSDTQYF. Here the CDR3 DNA reads TGTGCCAGCAGTTTTTCCCCCAGGGTATCAGATACGCAGTATTTT.

This clone has at least ten counts. J is TRBJ2-1 and V is TRBV19, with 9 bases identical to TRBD1. Losses at the gene ends were 5 bases for V and 9 bases for J; bases not matched to a gene: 2. From germline, CDR1 is LNHDA and CDR2 SQIVND (reference sequence). The CDR3 is made up of 12 amino acids. CDR3 residues: CASSSTGGEQFF. CDR3 DNA: TGTGCCAGTAGTTCGACAGGGGGTGAGCAGTTCTTC.

This clone has at least ten counts. The CDR3 nucleotides are TGTGCCATCAGTGATAGACAGGCCTACTATGGCTACACCTTC. Residues: CAISDRQAYYGYTF. V and J are TRBV10-3 and TRBJ1-2, with a weak D call TRBD1 (6 bases). Germline-derived CDR1 and CDR2 are ENHRY and SYGVKD. V lost 3 bases and J lost 3, with 11 bases in between. This CDR3 spans 14 amino acids.

This clone showed up many times. This chain connects TRBV11-2 to TRBJ1-5, with 10 bases matching TRBD1. The germline gives CDR1 SGHAT, CDR2 FQNNGV. Trimming at V came to 0 bases and at J to 2 bases, leaving 13 bases not matched to a gene. The CDR3 consists of 20 residues. CDR3 coding DNA: TGTGCCAGCAGCTTAGATCCTAAGGGACAGGGGATCCGGGGCAATCAGCCCCAGCATTTT. This sequence encodes CASSLDPKGQGIRGNQPQHF.

This clone has at least ten counts. The chain links TRBV15 to TRBJ2-7; 11 positions match TRBD2. Germline trimming cut 4 bases from V and 4 bases from J; bases unmatched to any gene: 9. Germline V gives CDR1 LNHNV, CDR2 YYDKDF (reference sequence). The CDR3 runs to 16 residues. The DNA of the CDR3 is TGTGCCACCAGCACTCACCTAGCGGGAGGAAGATACGAGCAGTACTTC. Its protein is CATSTHLAGGRYEQYF.

The V and J genes are TRBV7-6 and TRBJ2-5, with D possibly matching TRBD2 (5 bases). Germline V gene sequence: CDR1 SGHVS, CDR2 FNYEAQ. The CDR3 runs 15 residues. With 0 bases removed from V and 1 base from J, the gap between germline ends came to 9 bases. The CDR3 DNA follows: TGTGCCAGCAGCTTAGCCCCTAGCCTCCAAGAGACCCAGTACTTC. Its translation is CASSLAPSLQETQYF. The full variable domain, rest sourced from reference TRBV7-6 and TRBJ2-5, is GAGVSQSPRYKVTKRGQDVALRCDPISGHVSLYWYRQALGQGPEFLTYFNYEAQQDKSGLPNDRFSAERPEGSISTLTIQRTEQRDSAMYRCASSLAPSLQETQYFGPGTRLLVL.

This clone was observed at least ten times. The rearrangement links TRBV6-6 to TRBJ2-1; a weak D match, TRBD1 (5 bases). CDR3 length: 14 amino acids. The germline CDR1 and CDR2 sequences are MNHNY and SVGAGI (reference sequence). Trimming stripped 0 bases from V and 9 bases from J, with 12 bases between. CDR3 in amino acids: CASSYSGQGSEQFF. The CDR3 DNA follows: TGTGCCAGCAGTTACTCGGGGCAGGGCAGTGAGCAGTTCTTC.

Many counts were recorded for this clone. This chain joins TRBV5-1 and TRBJ1-1; 9 bases align to TRBD1. J was trimmed by 0 bases and V by 4 bases; bases with no gene match: 16. CDR1 SGHRS and CDR2 YFSETQ come from the germline V gene. The CDR3 sequence is 19 residues long. The CDR3: CASSQTGGNYLSMNTEAFF. The CDR3, as DNA: TGCGCCAGCAGCCAGACAGGGGGAAATTATCTCTCCATGAACACTGAAGCTTTCTTT.

This clone was recorded at least ten times. The chain couples TRBV7-9 to TRBJ2-1, with D unresolved. This CDR3 has 15 amino acids. CDR1 and CDR2 (germline): SEHNR, FQNEAQ (reference sequence). The V gene lost 1 base and the J gene lost 7 bases, with 14 bases spanning the gap. CDR3 sequence: CASSLVVSGPNEQFF. CDR3 coding DNA: TGTGCCAGCAGCTTAGTTGTTTCGGGTCCTAATGAGCAGTTCTTC.

This clone was counted many times. J is TRBJ2-1 and V is TRBV9; D remains ambiguous. V was shortened by 4 bases and J by 4 bases, with 15 bases between the two germline ends. The CDR3 has 15 amino acids. Germline CDR1 reads SGDLS; CDR2 reads YYNGEE. The CDR3 region is CASSRSGGVYNEQFF. The CDR3 DNA sequence: TGTGCCAGCAGCCGTAGTGGTGGAGTTTACAATGAGCAGTTCTTC.

This clone came up many times. The rearrangement links TRBV7-2 to TRBJ1-1; no clear D gene. V was pared by 4 bases and J by 2 bases, with 11 bases between. Germline CDR1 SGHTA, CDR2 FQGNSA. CDR3 size: 14 residues. In nucleotides, the CDR3 is TGTGCCAGCAGCTCTTACAGCCTTAACACTGAAGCTTTCTTT. As protein: CASSSYSLNTEAFF.

At least ten counts were recorded for this clone. V and J are TRBV19 and TRBJ1-4, with 8 nucleotides matching TRBD1. Trimming at V came to 6 bases and at J to 8 bases, leaving 11 bases not matched to a gene. CDR3 length equals 15 residues. Germline CDR1 reads LNHDA; CDR2 reads SQIVND (reference sequence). The DNA for the CDR3 is TGTGCCAGTAGCGGGGCAGGGGGCTCGAGAGAAAAACTGTTTTTT. Its protein is CASSGAGGSREKLFF.

This clone was seen repeatedly, ten times or more. This chain joins TRBV6-5 and TRBJ2-1; 7 nucleotides align to TRBD2. The CDR3 consists of 14 residues. After removal of 8 bases from V and 6 bases from J, the junction contained 10 bases not matched to a gene. From germline, CDR1 is MNHEY and CDR2 SVGAGI. CDR3 DNA: TGTGCCAGCGCCCTTTCGGGGGGTGGCAATGAGCAGTTCTTC. It encodes CASALSGGGNEQFF.

The table lists this clone with many counts. V usage is TRBV15 and J usage is TRBJ1-1; D gene uncertain. From germline, CDR1 is LNHNV and CDR2 YYDKDF (reference sequence). The V and J ends lost 1 base and 7 bases respectively, with 7 bases between them. The CDR3 has 12 residues. This chain's CDR3 is CATSRVAGEAFF. The CDR3 DNA reads as TGTGCCACCAGCAGAGTGGCAGGTGAAGCTTTCTTT.